This entry describes one T cell receptor beta chain. TCRdb's table, derived via immunoSEQ multiplex PCR, lists solely in-frame clones and lacks some. The sample consists of roughly 200,000 clones, around 93% of them appearing once. These data are taken from a study of control samples from healthy donors and cancer patients. Sequencing was done on a sample of blood. The TCR comes from a man aged 30-40 years in good health.

This chain's CDR3 is CASSQEARPTPNSPLHF. CDR3 DNA sequence: TGCGCCAGCAGCCAAGAGGCCCGGCCTACCCCTAATTCACCCCTCCACTTT. This chain joins TRBV4-1 and TRBJ1-6; D is ambiguous. V lost 0 bases to trimming and J lost 6 bases, with 15 bases between them. This CDR3 comprises 17 residues. CDR1 is MGHRA and CDR2 is YSYEKL in the germline V gene.